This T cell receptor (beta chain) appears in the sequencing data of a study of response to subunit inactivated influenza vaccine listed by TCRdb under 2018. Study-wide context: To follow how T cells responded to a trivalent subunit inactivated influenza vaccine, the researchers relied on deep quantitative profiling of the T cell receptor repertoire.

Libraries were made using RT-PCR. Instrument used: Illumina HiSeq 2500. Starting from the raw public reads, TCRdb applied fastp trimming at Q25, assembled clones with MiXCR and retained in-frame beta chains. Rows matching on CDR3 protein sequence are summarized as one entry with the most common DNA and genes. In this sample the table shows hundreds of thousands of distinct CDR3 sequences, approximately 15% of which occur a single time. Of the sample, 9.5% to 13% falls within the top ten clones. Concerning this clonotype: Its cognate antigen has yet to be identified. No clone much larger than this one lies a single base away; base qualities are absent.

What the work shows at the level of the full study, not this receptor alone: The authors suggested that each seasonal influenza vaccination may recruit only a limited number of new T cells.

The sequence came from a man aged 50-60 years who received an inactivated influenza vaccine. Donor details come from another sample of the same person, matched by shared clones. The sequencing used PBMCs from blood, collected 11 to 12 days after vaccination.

CDR3 reads: CASGRQGPSYEQYF. In nucleotide form, the sequence is TGTGCCAGCGGAAGACAGGGACCCTCCTACGAGCAGTACTTC. Rearrangement joined TRBV5-8 to TRBJ2-7; the junction holds 7 bases that match TRBD1. Taken from cysteine to phenylalanine, the CDR3 has 14 residues. The read is trimmed to its CDR3 DNA, 42 bases read in frame from base 1. The germline V gene provides CDR1 SGHTS and CDR2 YDEGEE. V ends up 7 bases short and J 0 bases short, with an unmatched junction base count of 7.